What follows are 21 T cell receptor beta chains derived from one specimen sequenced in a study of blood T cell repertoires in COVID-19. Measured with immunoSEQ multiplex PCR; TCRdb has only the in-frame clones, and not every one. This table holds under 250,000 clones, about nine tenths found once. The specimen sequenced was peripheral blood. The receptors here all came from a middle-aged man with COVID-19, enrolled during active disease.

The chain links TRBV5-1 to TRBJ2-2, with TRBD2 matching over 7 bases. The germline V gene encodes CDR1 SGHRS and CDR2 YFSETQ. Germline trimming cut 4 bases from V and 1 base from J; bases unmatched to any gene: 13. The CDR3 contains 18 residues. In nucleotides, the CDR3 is TGCGCCAGCAGCCCGGGACTACATTTCGGACAGAACACCGGGGAGCTGTTTTTT. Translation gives CASSPGLHFGQNTGELFF.

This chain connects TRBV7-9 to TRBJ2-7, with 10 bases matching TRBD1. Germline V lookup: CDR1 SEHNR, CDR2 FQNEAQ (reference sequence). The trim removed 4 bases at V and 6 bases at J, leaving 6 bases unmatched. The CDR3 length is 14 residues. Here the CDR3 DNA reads TGTGCCAGCAGCTCAGGGACAGGGGTTTCCGAGCAGTACTTC. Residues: CASSSGTGVSEQYF. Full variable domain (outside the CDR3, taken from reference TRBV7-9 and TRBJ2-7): DTGVSQNPRHKITKRGQNVTFRCDPISEHNRLYWYRQTLGQGPEFLTYFQNEAQLEKSRLLSDRFSAERPKGSFSTLEIQRTEQGDSAMYLCASSSGTGVSEQYFGPGTRLTVT.

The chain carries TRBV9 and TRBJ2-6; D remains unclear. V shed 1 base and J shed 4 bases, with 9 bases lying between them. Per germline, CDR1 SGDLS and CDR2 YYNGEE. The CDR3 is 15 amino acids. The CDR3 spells CASSVQSLGANVLTF. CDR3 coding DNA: TGTGCCAGCAGCGTACAGTCCCTCGGGGCCAACGTCCTGACTTTC.

CDR3 in amino acids: CASSPTSSTDTQYF. CDR3 sequence (DNA): TGTGCCAGTAGTCCGACTAGTAGCACAGATACGCAGTATTTT. The chain combines TRBV19 with TRBJ2-3, with a weak D call TRBD2 (6 bases). The V and J ends lost 5 bases and 0 bases respectively, with 9 bases between them. The germline V gene has CDR1 LNHDA and CDR2 SQIVND (reference sequence). This CDR3 is 14 amino acids long. The full variable domain, completed using reference TRBV19 and TRBJ2-3, is DGGITQSPKYLFRKEGQNVTLSCEQNLNHDAMYWYRQDPGQGLRLIYYSQIVNDFQKGDIAEGYSVSREKKESFPLTVTSAQKNPTAFYLCASSPTSSTDTQYFGPGTRLTVL.

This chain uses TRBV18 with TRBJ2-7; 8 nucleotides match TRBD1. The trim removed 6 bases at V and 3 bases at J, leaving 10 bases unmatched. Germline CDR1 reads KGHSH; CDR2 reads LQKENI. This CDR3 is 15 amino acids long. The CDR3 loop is CASSEGTGFFYEQYF. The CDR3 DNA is TGTGCCAGCTCCGAAGGGACAGGATTTTTCTACGAGCAGTACTTC.

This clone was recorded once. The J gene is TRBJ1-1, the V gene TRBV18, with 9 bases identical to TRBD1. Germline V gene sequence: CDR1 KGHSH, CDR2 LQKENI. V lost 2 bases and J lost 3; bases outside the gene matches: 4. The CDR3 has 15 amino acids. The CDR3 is CASSPVGQGHTEAFF. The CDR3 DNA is TGTGCCAGCTCACCAGTGGGACAGGGCCACACTGAAGCTTTCTTT.

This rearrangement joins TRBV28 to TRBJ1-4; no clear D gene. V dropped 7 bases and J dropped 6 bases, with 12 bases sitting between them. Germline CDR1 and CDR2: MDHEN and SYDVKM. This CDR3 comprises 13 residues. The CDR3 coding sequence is TGTGCCAGCACCCCTGGCCGGGATGAAAAACTGTTTTTT. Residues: CASTPGRDEKLFF.

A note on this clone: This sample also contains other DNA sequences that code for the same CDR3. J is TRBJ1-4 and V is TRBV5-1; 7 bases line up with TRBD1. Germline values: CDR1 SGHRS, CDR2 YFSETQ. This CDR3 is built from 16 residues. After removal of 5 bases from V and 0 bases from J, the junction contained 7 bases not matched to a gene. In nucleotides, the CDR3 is TGCGCCAGCAGTCGTACAGGGGAGCCAACTAATGAAAAACTGTTTTTT. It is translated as CASSRTGEPTNEKLFF.

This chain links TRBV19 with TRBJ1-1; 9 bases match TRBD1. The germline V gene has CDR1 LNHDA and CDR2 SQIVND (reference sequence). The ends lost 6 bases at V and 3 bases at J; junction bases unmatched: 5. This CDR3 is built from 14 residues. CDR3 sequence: CASRPTGGYTEAFF. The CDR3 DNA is TGTGCCAGTAGACCGACAGGGGGATACACTGAAGCTTTCTTT.

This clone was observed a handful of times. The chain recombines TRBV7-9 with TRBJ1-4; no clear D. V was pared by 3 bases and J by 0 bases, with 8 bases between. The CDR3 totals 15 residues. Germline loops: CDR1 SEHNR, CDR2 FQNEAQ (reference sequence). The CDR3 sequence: CASSLAVATNEKLFF. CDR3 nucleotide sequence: TGTGCCAGCAGCTTGGCGGTTGCAACTAATGAAAAACTGTTTTTT. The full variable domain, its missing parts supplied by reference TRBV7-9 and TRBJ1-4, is DTGVSQNPRHKITKRGQNVTFRCDPISEHNRLYWYRQTLGQGPEFLTYFQNEAQLEKSRLLSDRFSAERPKGSFSTLEIQRTEQGDSAMYLCASSLAVATNEKLFFGSGTQLSVL.

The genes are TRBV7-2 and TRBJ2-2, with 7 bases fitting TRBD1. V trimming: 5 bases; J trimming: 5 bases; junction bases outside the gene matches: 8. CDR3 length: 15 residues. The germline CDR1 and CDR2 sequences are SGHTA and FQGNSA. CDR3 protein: CASSAPGGRTGELFF. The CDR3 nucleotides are TGTGCCAGCAGCGCCCCAGGGGGACGGACCGGGGAGCTGTTTTTT.

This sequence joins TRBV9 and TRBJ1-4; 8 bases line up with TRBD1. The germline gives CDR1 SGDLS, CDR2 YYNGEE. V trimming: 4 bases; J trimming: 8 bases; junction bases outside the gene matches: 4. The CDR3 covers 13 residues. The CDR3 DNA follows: TGTGCCAGCAGCCCGCGGACAGGGGAAAAACTGTTTTTT. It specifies CASSPRTGEKLFF.

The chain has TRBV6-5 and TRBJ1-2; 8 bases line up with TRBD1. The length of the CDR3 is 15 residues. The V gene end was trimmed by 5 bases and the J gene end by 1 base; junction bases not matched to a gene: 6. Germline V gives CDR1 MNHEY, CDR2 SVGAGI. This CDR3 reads CASSQQGGGNYGYTF. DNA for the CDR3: TGTGCCAGCAGTCAACAGGGGGGTGGTAACTATGGCTACACCTTC.

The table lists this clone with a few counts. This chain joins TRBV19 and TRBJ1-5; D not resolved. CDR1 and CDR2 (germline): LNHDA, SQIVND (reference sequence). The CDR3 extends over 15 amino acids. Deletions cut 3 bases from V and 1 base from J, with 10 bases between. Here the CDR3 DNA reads TGTGCCAGTAGTATGGGAGGGCGGAGCAATCAGCCCCAGCATTTT. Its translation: CASSMGGRSNQPQHF.

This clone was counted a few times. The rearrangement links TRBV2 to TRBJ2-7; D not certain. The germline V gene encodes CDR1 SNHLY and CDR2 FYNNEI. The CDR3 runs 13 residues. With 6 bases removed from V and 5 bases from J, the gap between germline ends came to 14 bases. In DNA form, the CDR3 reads TGTGCCAGCAGATGGAGAGAATCGGACGAGCAGTACTTC. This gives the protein CASRWRESDEQYF. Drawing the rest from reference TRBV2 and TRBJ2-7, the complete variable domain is EPEVTQTPSHQVTQMGQEVILRCVPISNHLYFYWYRQILGQKVEFLVSFYNNEISEKSEIFDDQFSVERPDGSNFTLKIRSTKLEDSAMYFCASRWRESDEQYFGPGTRLTVT.

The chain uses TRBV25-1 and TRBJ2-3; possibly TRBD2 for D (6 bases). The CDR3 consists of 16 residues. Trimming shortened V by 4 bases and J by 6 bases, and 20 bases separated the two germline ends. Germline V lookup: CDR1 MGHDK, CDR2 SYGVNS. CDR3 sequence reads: CASSAEGFLGGDTQYF. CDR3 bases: TGTGCCAGCAGTGCGGAGGGATTTCTCGGCGGGGATACGCAGTATTTT.

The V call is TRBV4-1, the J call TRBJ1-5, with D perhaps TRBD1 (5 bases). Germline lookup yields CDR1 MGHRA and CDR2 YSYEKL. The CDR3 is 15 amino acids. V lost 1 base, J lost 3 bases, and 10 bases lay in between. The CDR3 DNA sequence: TGCGCCAGCAGCCAAGGAGACAGCCACAATCAGCCCCAGCATTTT. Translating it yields CASSQGDSHNQPQHF.

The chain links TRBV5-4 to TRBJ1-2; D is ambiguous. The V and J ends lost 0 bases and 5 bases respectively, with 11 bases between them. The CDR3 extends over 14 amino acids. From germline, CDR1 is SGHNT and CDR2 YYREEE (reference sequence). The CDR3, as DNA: TGTGCCAGCAGCTTGGAATCGGGGTTGTATGGCTACACCTTC. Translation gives CASSLESGLYGYTF.

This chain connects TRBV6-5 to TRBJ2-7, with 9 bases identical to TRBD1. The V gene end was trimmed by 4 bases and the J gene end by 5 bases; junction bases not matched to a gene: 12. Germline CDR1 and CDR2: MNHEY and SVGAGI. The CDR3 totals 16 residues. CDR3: CASSFGVGQGKDEQYF. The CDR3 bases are TGTGCCAGCAGTTTTGGGGTGGGACAGGGAAAAGACGAGCAGTACTTC.

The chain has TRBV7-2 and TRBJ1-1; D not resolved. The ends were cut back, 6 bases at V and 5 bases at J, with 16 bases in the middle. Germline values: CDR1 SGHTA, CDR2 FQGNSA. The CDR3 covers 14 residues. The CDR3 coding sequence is TGTGCCAGCAGTCCCGGGAGGCCTGAAACTGAAGCTTTCTTT. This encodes CASSPGRPETEAFF.

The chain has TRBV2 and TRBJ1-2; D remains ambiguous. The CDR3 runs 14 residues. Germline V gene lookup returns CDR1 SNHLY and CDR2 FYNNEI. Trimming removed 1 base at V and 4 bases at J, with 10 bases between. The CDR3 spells CASSEEAARYGYTF. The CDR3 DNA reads TGTGCCAGCAGTGAAGAGGCAGCGCGCTATGGCTACACCTTC.